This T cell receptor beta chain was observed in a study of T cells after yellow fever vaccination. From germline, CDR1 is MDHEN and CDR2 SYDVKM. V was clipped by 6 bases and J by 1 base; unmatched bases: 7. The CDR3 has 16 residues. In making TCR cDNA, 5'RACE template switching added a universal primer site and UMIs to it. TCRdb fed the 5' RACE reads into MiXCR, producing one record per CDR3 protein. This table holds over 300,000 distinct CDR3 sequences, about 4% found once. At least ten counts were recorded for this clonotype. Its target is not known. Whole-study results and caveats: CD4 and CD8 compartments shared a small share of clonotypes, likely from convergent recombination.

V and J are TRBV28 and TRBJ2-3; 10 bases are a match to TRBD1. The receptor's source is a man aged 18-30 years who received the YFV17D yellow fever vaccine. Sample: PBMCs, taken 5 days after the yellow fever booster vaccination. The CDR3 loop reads CASRTTGGVGTDTQYF. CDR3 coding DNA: TGTGCCAGCAGAACGACAGGGGGCGTGGGCACAGATACGCAGTATTTT.